This T cell receptor (beta chain) is drawn from a study of blood T cells in healthy people across ages. With a J-beta primer mix and a sample-barcoded 5' primer, a second PCR ran roughly 7 to 11 cycles. From the 5' RACE reads, TCRdb called clonotypes with MiXCR, one entry per CDR3 protein. In the table there are 630,000 or so distinct CDR3 sequences, about 30% of which are singletons. Isolation per sample recovered at least 6 million PBMCs. This CDR3 is built from 12 residues. Germline CDR1 reads SGHDN; CDR2 reads FVKESK. On this clonotype: A single base separates this from a much larger clone, so it may be a read error.

The clonotype originates from a woman of 80 years or more in good health. Sequencing input: blood. The chain combines TRBV14 with TRBJ2-5; D gene uncertain. In nucleotides, the CDR3 is TGTACCAGCAGCCAAGATCGAAGGACCCAGTACTTC. This encodes CTSSQDRRTQYF.